The next 5 T cell receptor beta chains were all read from a single sample in a study of beta chain features in type 1 diabetes. General observations from the study: Type 1 diabetes patients had TCRB CDR3s that were shorter (moderately but significantly so) in all four CD4+ subsets.

Expressed TCRB transcripts were sequenced, since all the RNA that had been isolated was reverse transcribed. Data came from immunoSEQ multiplex PCR; TCRdb stores just in-frame clones and leaves some out. Of 640,000 or so clones listed, around an eighth were seen once; the top ten hold 0.02% to 0.025%. Their specific antigens are unknown. Sequenced material: naive CD4+ T cells from blood. The source is a man aged 18 to 35 with type 1 diabetes.

This clone appeared a few times. V gene TRBV28 combines with J gene TRBJ1-4; D gene unclear. The CDR3 has 13 residues. The ends were cut back, 8 bases at V and 7 bases at J, with 14 bases in the middle. Germline CDR1 and CDR2: MDHEN and SYDVKM. This CDR3 is CASQATLGEKLFF. The CDR3 DNA is TGTGCCAGCCAGGCGACGTTGGGTGAAAAACTGTTTTTT.

The chain carries TRBV30 and TRBJ1-5, with D perhaps matching TRBD1 (6 bases). Trimming cost V 5 bases and J 3 bases, with 11 bases left between them. The germline CDR1 and CDR2 sequences are GTSNPN and SVGIG (reference sequence). The CDR3 runs to 13 residues. The CDR3 DNA is TGTGCCTGGGGAAGGACAGACAATCAGCCCCAGCATTTT. Protein sequence: CAWGRTDNQPQHF. Combining the CDR3 with reference TRBV30 and TRBJ1-5 gives the whole variable domain SQTIHQWPATLVQPVGSPLSLECTVEGTSNPNLYWYRQAAGRGLQLLFYSVGIGQISSEVPQNLSASRPQDRQFILSSKKLLLSDSGFYLCAWGRTDNQPQHFGDGTRLSIL.

The rearrangement links TRBV14 to TRBJ2-7, with D possibly TRBD1 on 5 matching bases. The CDR3 is made up of 16 amino acids. Germline-derived CDR1 and CDR2 are SGHDN and FVKESK. Trimming took off 2 bases at V and 3 bases at J, with 17 bases between the two ends. Here the CDR3 reads CASSQRRQIPLYEQYF. In nucleotides, the CDR3 is TGTGCCAGCAGCCAAAGGAGACAGATCCCCCTCTACGAGCAGTACTTC.

This clone was picked up a small number of times. The sample holds other DNA sequences that translate to the same CDR3. The CDR3 region is CASSLGQGYGYTF. CDR3 nucleotide sequence: TGTGCCAGCAGCTTAGGACAGGGGTATGGCTACACCTTC. V gene TRBV13 combines with J gene TRBJ1-2; TRBD1 matches at 7 bases. Per the germline V gene, CDR1 is PRHDT and CDR2 is FYEKMQ (reference sequence). This CDR3 region has 13 residues. V lost 0 bases and J lost 5; bases outside the gene matches: 0.

The rearrangement joins TRBV23-1 to TRBJ1-1; 7 bases map to TRBD1. TRBV23-1 is identified as an open reading frame with a role that is uncertain. V lost 3 bases, J lost 14 bases, and 15 bases stayed unmatched. The CDR3 runs 14 residues. The CDR3 bases are TGCGCCAGCAGTCAGTTCGATGACAGGGATCGGTGCTTCTTT. It yields the protein CASSQFDDRDRCFF.